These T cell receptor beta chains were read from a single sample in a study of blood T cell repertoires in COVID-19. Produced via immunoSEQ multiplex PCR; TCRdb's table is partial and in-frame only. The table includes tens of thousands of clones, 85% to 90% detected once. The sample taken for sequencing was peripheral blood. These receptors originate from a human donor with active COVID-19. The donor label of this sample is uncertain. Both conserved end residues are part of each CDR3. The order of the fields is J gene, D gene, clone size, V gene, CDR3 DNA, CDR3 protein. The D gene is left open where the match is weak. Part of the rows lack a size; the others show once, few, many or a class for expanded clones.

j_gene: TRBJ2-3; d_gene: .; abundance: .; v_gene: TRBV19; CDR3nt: TGTGCCAGTACCCGAACGGACAGTCCCCGCACAGATACGCAGTATTTT; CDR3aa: CASTRTDSPRTDTQYF
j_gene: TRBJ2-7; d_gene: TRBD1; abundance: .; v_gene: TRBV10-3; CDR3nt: TGTGCCATCAGACCCCTAGGGACAGTAGACGAGCAGTACTTC; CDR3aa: CAIRPLGTVDEQYF
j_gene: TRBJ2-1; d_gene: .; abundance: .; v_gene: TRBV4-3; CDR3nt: TGCGCCAGCAGCCACGGGACAACCACCTACAATGAGCAGTTCTTC; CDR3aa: CASSHGTTTYNEQFF
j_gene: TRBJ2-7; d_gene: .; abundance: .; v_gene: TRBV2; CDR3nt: TGTGCCAGCAGTGCTGGTCCCCTACCCCGCTACGAGCAGTACTTC; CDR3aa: CASSAGPLPRYEQYF
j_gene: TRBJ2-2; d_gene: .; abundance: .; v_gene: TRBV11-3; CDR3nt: TGTGCCAGCAGCTTAGAGGCGGGACCGAATCGACCTATGTGGACCGGGGAGCTGTTTTTT; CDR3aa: CASSLEAGPNRPMWTGELFF
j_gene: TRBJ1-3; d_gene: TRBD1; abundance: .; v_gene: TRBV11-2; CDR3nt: TGTGCCAGCAGCTTAGCGGGACAGGGGCTCGGAAACACCATATATTTT; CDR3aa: CASSLAGQGLGNTIYF
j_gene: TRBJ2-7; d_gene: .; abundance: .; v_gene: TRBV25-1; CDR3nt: TGTGCCAGCAGAGGGGGTTCCTACGAGCAGTACTTC; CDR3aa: CASRGGSYEQYF
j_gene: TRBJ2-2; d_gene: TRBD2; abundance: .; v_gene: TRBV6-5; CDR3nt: TGTGCCAGCAGTTACTCTAGCGGGAGGGCCCCCGGGGAGCTGTTTTTT; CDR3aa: CASSYSSGRAPGELFF
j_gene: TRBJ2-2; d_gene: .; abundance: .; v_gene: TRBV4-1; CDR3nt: TGCGCCAGCAGCCAACCCCTAGTCACCGGGGAGCTGTTTTTT; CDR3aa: CASSQPLVTGELFF
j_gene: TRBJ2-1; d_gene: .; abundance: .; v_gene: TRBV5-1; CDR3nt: TGCGCCAGCAGCTTAACCGGGACAAAGTCCTACAATGAGCAGTTCTTC; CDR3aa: CASSLTGTKSYNEQFF
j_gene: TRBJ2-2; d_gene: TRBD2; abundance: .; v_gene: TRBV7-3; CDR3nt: TGTGCCAGCAGCGTAGGGACTAGCGGGAAGAACACCGGGGAGCTGTTTTTT; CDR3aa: CASSVGTSGKNTGELFF
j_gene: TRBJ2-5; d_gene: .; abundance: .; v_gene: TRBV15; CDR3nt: TGTGCCACCAGCAGCGGGGGACAGTCGGTAAAGACCCAGTACTTC; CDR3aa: CATSSGGQSVKTQYF
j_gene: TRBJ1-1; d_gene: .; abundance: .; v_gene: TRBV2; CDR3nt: TGTGCCAGCAGAACTAGACAGGCCCAGACTGAAGCTTTCTTT; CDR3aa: CASRTRQAQTEAFF
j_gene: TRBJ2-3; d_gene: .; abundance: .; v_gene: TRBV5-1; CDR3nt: TGCGCCAGCCGGGAAGGGGATACGCAGTATTTT; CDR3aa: CASREGDTQYF
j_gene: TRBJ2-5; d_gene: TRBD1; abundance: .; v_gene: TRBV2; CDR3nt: TGTGCCAGCAGTCAGGGGACAGTTCGAGAGACCCAGTACTTC; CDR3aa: CASSQGTVRETQYF
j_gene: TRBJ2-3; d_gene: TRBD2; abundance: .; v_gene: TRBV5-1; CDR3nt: TGCGCCAGCAGCCCGGGGGGGCACGCAGATACGCAGTATTTT; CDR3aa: CASSPGGHADTQYF
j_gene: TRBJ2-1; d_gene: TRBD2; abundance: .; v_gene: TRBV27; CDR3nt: TGTGCCAGCAGTTCTCTAGCGGTAAGCTCCTACAATGAGCAGTTCTTC; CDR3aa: CASSSLAVSSYNEQFF
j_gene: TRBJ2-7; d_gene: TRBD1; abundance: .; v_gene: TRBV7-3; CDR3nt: TGTGCCAGCAGCCCGGGACAGAATTCCTACGAGCAGTACTTC; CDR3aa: CASSPGQNSYEQYF
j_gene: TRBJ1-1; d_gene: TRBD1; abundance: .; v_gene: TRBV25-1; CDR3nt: TGTGCCAGCAGTGTGGCAGGGGGCATGAACACTGAAGCTTTCTTT; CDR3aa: CASSVAGGMNTEAFF
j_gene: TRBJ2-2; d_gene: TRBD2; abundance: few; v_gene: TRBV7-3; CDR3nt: TGTGCCAGCAGCTCTCCCGGGACTAGCAGCACCGGGGAGCTGTTTTTT; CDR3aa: CASSSPGTSSTGELFF
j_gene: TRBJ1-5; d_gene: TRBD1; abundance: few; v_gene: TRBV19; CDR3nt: TGTGCCAGTGCCGCGACAGGGGGCGGCAATCAGCCCCAGCATTTT; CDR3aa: CASAATGGGNQPQHF
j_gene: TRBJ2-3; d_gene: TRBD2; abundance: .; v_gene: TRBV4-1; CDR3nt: TGCGCCAGCAGCTCTCGGACTAGCGGGGAAGATACGCAGTATTTT; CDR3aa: CASSSRTSGEDTQYF
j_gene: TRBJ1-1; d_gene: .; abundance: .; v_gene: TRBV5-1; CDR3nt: TGCGCCAGCAGGGAGGCCTCGAACACTGAAGCTTTCTTT; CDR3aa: CASREASNTEAFF
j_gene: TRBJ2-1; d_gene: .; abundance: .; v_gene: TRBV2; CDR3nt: TGTGCCAGCAGTCTACAGGGTATGGTTGAGCAGTTCTTC; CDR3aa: CASSLQGMVEQFF
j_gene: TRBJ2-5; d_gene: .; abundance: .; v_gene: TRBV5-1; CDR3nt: TGCGCCAGCAGCTTGGTCTTTCAAGAGACCCAGTACTTC; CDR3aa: CASSLVFQETQYF
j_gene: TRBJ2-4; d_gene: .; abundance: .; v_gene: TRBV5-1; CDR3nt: TGCGCCAGCCAAACACCGATAGCCAAAAACATTCAGTACTTC; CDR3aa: CASQTPIAKNIQYF
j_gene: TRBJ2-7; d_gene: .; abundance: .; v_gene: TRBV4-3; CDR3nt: TGCGCCAGCAGCCCGACCTGGAGGGAACCCTACGAGCAGTACTTC; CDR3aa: CASSPTWREPYEQYF
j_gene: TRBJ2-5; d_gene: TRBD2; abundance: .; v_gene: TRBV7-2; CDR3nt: TGTGCCAGTACCCCCCGGACTAGCGGAAGGGGGGAGACCCAGTACTTC; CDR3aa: CASTPRTSGRGETQYF
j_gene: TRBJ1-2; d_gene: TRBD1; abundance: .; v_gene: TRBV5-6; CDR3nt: TGTGCCAGCAGCTTACAGGGGGCGATCTATGGCTACACCTTC; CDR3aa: CASSLQGAIYGYTF
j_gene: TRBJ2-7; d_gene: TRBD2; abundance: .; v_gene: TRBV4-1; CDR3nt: TGCGCCAGCAGCCAAGGTCTAGCGGTCTTTGAGCAGTACTTC; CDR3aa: CASSQGLAVFEQYF
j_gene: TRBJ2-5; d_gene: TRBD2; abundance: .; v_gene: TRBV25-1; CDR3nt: TGTGCCAGCAGTGCTTTGAGTAGCGGGGTGGAGACCCAGTACTTC; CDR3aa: CASSALSSGVETQYF
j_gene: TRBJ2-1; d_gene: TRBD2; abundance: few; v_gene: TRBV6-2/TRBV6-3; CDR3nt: TGTGCCAGCAGTTACTCTGCGGGAGGGCTCCGAACCTTTAACTCCTACAATGAGCAGTTCTTC; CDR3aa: CASSYSAGGLRTFNSYNEQFF
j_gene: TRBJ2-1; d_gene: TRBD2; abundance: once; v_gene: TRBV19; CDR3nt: TGTGCCAGTAATATTCTTAGCGGGAGACCAAACAATGAGCAGTTCTTC; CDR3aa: CASNILSGRPNNEQFF
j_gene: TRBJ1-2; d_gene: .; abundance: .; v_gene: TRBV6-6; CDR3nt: TGTGCCAGCAGGGAGCAGTTAGGGAGTCTTGGCTACACCTTC; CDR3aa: CASREQLGSLGYTF
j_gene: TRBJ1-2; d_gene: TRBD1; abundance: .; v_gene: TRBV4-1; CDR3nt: TGCGCCAGCAGCCCTACGGGACAGCTCTATGGCTACACCTTC; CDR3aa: CASSPTGQLYGYTF
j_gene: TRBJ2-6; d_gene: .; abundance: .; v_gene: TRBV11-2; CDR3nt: TGTGCCAGCAGCTTGGTGGGCAGGGGATCGGGGGCCAACGTCCTGACTTTC; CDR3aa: CASSLVGRGSGANVLTF
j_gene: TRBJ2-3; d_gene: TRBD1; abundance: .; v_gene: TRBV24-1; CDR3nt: TGTGCCACCAGTGACCACAGACAGGGTTCAGATACGCAGTATTTT; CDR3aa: CATSDHRQGSDTQYF
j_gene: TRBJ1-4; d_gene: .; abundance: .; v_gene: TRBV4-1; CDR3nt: TGCGCCAGCAGCCAGCAGGACAGCTACTATGAAAAACTGTTTTTT; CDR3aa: CASSQQDSYYEKLFF
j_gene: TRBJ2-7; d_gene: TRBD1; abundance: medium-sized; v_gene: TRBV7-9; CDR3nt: TGTGCCAGCAGCTTAGGGGACAGGGGACGATACGAGCAGTACTTC; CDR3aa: CASSLGDRGRYEQYF
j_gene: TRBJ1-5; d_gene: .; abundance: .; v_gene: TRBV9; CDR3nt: TGTGCCAGCAGCTCGGGGGGAGGGCATCAGCCCCAGCATTTT; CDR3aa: CASSSGGGHQPQHF
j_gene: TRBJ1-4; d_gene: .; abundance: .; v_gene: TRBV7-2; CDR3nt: TGTGCCAGCAGCTTAGAAGGGACATTACCTCGTGTCGCTAATGAAAAACTGTTTTTT; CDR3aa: CASSLEGTLPRVANEKLFF
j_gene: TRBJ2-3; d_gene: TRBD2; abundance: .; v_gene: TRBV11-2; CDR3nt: TGTGCCAGCAGCTATAGCGGGGGGGCTGCAGATACGCAGTATTTT; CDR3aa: CASSYSGGAADTQYF
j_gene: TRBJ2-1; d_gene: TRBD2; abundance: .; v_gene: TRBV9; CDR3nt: TGTGCCAGCAGCGGGAGCGGGAGCTCCTACAATGAGCAGTTCTTC; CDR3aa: CASSGSGSSYNEQFF
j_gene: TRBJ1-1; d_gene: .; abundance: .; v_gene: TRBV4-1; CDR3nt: TGCGCCAGCAGCCAAGTCGGGGGGCTTGCCACTGAAGCTTTCTTT; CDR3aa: CASSQVGGLATEAFF
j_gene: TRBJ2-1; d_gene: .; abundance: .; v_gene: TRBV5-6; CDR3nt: TGTGCCAGCAGCTTGGAGGATCGGGATGAGCAGTTCTTC; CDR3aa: CASSLEDRDEQFF
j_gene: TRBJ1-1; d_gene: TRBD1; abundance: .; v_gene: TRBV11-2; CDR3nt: TGTGCCAGCAGCTCCCGGACAGGGGGTATCATGAACACTGAAGCTTTCTTT; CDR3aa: CASSSRTGGIMNTEAFF
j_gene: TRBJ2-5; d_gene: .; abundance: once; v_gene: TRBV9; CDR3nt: TGTGCCAGCAGCGTAGGCGTTGGGGGGGAGACCCAGTACTTC; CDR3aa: CASSVGVGGETQYF
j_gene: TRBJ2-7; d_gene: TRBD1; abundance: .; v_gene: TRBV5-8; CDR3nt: TGTGCCAGCAGGTCTAGGACAGGGGTTGTTTACGAGCAGTACTTC; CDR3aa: CASRSRTGVVYEQYF
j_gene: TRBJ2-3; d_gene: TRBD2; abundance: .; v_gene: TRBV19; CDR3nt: TGTGCCAGTAGTAACCCCGGGACTAACACAGATACGCAGTATTTT; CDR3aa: CASSNPGTNTDTQYF
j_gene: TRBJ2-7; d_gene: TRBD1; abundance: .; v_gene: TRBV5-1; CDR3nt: TGCGCCAGCAGCTCCGGACAGGGGGCGTCTTACGAGCAGTACTTC; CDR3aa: CASSSGQGASYEQYF
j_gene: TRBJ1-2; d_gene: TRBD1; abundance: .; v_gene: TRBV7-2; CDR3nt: TGTGCCAGCAGCCCCTCCGGGACAGGGAACTATGGCTACACCTTC; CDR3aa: CASSPSGTGNYGYTF
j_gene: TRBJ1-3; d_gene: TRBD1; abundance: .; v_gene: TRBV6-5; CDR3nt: TGTGCCAGCAGAGAGGGACAGGGCTCTGGAAACACCATATATTTT; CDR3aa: CASREGQGSGNTIYF
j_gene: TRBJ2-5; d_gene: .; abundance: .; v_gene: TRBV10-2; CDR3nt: TGCGCCAGCAGGGTACGAAGGCGCGGGAAAGAGGCCCAGTACTTC; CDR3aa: CASRVRRRGKEAQYF